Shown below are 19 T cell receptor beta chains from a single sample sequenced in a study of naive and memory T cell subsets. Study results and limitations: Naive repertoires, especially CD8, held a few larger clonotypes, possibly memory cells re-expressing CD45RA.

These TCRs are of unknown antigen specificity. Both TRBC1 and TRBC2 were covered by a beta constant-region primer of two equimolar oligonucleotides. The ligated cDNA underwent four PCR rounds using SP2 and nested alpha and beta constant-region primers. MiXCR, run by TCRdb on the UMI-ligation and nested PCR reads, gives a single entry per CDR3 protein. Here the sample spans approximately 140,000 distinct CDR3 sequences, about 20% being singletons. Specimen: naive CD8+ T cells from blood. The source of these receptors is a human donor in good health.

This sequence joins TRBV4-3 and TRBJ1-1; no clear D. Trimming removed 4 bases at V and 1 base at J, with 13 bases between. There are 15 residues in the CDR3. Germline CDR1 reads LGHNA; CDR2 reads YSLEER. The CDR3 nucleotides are TGCGCCAGCAGCCCCCTCTATGACACGAACACTGAAGCTTTCTTT. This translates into CASSPLYDTNTEAFF.

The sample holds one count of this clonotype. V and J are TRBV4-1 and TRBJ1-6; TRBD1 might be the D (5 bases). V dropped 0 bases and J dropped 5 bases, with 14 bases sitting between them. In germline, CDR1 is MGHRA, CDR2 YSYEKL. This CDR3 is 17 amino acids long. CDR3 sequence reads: CASSQDDLRGDNSPLHF. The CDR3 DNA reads TGCGCCAGCAGCCAAGATGATTTGCGGGGGGATAATTCACCCCTCCACTTT.

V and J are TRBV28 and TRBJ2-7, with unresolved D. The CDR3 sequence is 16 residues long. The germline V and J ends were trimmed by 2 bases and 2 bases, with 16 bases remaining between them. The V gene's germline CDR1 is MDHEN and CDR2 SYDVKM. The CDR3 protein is CASSLRMAAHPYEQYF. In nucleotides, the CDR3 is TGTGCCAGCAGTTTAAGGATGGCGGCACATCCCTACGAGCAGTACTTC.

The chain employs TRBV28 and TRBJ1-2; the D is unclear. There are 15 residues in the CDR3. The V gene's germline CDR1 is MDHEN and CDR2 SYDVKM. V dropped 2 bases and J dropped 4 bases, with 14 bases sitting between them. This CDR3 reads CASSLTAGSVYGYTF. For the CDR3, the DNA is TGTGCCAGCAGTTTAACGGCAGGTTCCGTCTATGGCTACACCTTC.

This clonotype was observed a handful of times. CDR3 nucleotide sequence: TGTGCCAGCAGCCCCGGGGCCATTGGCTACGAGCAGTACTTC. Translation gives CASSPGAIGYEQYF. The chain joins TRBV6-5 to TRBJ2-7; possibly TRBD1 or TRBD2 for D (5 bases each). The ends were cut back, 6 bases at V and 3 bases at J, with 15 bases in the middle. CDR3 length: 14 residues. Germline lookup yields CDR1 MNHEY and CDR2 SVGAGI.

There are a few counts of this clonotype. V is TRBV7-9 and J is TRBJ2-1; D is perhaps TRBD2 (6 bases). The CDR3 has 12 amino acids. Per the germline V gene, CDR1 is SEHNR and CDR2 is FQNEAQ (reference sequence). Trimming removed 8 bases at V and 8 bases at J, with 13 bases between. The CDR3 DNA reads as TGTGCCAGCCGGAGGGCCGGGGATGAGCAGTTCTTC. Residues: CASRRAGDEQFF.

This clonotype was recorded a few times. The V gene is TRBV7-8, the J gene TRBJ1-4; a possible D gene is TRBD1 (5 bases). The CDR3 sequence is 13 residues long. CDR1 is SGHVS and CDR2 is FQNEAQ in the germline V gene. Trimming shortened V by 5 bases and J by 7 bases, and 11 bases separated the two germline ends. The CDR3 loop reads CASSQAGVEKLFF. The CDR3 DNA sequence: TGTGCCAGCAGCCAAGCGGGGGTTGAAAAACTGTTTTTT.

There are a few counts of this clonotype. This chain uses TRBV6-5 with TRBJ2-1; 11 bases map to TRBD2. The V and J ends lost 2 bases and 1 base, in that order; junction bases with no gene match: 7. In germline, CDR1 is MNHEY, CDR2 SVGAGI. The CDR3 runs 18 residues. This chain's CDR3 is CASSYQLAGDHSYNEQFF. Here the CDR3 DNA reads TGTGCCAGCAGTTACCAACTAGCGGGAGACCATTCCTACAATGAGCAGTTCTTC.

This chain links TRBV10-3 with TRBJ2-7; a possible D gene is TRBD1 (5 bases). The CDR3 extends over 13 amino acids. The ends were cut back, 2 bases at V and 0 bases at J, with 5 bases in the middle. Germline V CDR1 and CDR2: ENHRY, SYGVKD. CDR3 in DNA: TGTGCCATCAGTGAGGACAGCTCCTACGAGCAGTACTTC. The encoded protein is CAISEDSSYEQYF.

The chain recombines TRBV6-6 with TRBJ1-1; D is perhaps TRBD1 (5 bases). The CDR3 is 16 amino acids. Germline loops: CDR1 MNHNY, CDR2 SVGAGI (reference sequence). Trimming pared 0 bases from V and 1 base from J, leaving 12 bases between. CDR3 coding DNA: TGTGCCAGCAGTTACTCGTGGGACCAAAAGAACACTGAAGCTTTCTTT. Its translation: CASSYSWDQKNTEAFF.

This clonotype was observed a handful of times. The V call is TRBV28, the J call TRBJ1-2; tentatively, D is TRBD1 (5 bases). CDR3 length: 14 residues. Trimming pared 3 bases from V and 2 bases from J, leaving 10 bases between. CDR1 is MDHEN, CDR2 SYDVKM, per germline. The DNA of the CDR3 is TGTGCCAGCAGTTTCGGGACTGAGAACTATGGCTACACCTTC. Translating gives CASSFGTENYGYTF.

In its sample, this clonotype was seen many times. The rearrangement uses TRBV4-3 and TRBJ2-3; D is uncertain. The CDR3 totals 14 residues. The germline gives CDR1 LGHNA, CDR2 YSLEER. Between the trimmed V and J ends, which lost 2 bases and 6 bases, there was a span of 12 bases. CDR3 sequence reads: CASSQTIGSDTQYF. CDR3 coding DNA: TGCGCCAGCAGCCAAACTATAGGCTCCGATACGCAGTATTTT.

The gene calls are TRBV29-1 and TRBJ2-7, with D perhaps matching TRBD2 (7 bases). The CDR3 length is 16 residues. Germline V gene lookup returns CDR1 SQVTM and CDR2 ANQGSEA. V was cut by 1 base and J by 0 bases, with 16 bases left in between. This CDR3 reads CSVEGGLAANSYEQYF. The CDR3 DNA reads TGCAGCGTTGAAGGGGGGCTAGCGGCCAACTCCTACGAGCAGTACTTC.

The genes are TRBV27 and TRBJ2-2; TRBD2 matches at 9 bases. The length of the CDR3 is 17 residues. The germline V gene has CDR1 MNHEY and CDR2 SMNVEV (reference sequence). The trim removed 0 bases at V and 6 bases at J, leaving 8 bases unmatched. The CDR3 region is CASSLSWVAGVSGELFF. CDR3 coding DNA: TGTGCCAGCAGTTTATCTTGGGTAGCGGGAGTTTCCGGGGAGCTGTTTTTT.

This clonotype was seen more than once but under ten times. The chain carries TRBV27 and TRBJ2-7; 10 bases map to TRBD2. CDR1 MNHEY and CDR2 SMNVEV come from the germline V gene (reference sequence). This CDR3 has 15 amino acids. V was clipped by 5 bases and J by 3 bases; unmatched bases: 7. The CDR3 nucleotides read TGTGCCAGCAGTCCACGGACTAGCGGTTTCTACGAGCAGTACTTC. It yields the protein CASSPRTSGFYEQYF.

The CDR3 sequence is CASTWASSYNEQFF. The CDR3 nucleotides are TGTGCCAGTACCTGGGCTTCTTCCTACAATGAGCAGTTCTTC. The V gene is TRBV19, the J gene TRBJ2-1, with D hard to call. The CDR3 loop spans 14 amino acids. Trimming stripped 7 bases from V and 1 base from J, with 11 bases between. Germline lookup yields CDR1 LNHDA and CDR2 SQIVND (reference sequence).

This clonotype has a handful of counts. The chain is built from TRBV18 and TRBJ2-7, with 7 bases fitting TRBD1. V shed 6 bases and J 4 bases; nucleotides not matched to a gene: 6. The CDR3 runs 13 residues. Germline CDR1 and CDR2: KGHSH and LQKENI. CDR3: CASSGDRFYEQYF. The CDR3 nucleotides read TGTGCCAGCTCCGGGGACAGATTTTACGAGCAGTACTTC.

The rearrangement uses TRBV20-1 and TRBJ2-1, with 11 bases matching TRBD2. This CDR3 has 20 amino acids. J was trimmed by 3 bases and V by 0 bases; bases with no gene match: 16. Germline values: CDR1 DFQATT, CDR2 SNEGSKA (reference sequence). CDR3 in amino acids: CSARDQSFLAGGPLYNEQFF. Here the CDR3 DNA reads TGCAGTGCTAGAGATCAATCTTTTCTAGCGGGAGGTCCCCTCTACAATGAGCAGTTCTTC.

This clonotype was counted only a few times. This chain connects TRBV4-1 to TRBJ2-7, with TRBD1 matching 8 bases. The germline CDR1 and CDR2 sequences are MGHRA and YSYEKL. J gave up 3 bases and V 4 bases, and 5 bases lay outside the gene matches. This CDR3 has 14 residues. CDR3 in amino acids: CASSRGTGNYEQYF. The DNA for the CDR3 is TGCGCCAGCAGCCGAGGGACAGGAAACTACGAGCAGTACTTC.